This T cell receptor (beta chain) stems from a study of T cells in localized non-small cell lung cancer. Study-wide results and caveats: Maximal T cell clonality occurred in uninvolved adjacent lung, with tumor ranking below it.

Comments on this clone: Antigen unknown.

Here immunoSEQ multiplex PCR was the method, and the copy in TCRdb shows in-frame clones only, minus some. Among some 50,000 clones listed, about 86% were seen once. Between the trimmed V and J ends, which lost 6 bases and 3 bases, there was a span of 18 bases. The CDR3 sequence is 15 residues long. Looked up from germline, CDR1 is MNHEY and CDR2 is SMNVEV (reference sequence). The source material was peripheral blood mononuclear cells, sampled before any cancer treatment. This clonotype was sampled from a man aged 40-75 years with stage III lung adenocarcinoma. The chain couples TRBV27 to TRBJ2-7; TRBD2 is a possible D gene (5 bases). This CDR3 is CASSRTLGGNYEQYF. CDR3 coding DNA: TGTGCCAGCAGCCGGACGCTTGGAGGTAACTACGAGCAGTACTTC.